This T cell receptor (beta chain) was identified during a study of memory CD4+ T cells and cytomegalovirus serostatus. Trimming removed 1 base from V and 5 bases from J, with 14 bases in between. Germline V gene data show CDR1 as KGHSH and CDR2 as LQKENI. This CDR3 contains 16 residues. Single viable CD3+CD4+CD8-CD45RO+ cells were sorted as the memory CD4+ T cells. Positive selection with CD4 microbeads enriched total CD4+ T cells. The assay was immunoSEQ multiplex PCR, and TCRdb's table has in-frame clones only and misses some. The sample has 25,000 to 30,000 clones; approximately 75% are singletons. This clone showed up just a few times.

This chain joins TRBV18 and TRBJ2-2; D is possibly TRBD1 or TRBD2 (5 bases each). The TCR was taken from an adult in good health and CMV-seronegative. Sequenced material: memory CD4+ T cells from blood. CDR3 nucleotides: TGTGCCAGCTCACCACTGCGAGGGGCGCAGACCGGGGAGCTGTTTTTT. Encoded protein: CASSPLRGAQTGELFF.